Below are 23 T cell receptor beta chains sequenced from a single sample in a study of spatial heterogeneity in lung cancer. Noted time point: sample taken at primary tumor resection. From tumor, nontumor lung or frozen PBMC, whole RNA was taken unsorted for sequencing. TCRdb reanalysed the 5' RACE reads using MiXCR and keeps one entry per CDR3 protein. The sample yields around 4,200 distinct CDR3 sequences, about 18% seen once. Sequencing used PBMCs, obtained at surgery. These receptor sequences come from a male donor with early-stage non-small cell lung cancer.

This clonotype turned up a few times. The V gene is TRBV4-1, the J gene TRBJ1-1; 9 bases are shared with TRBD1. This CDR3 comprises 16 residues. Germline-derived CDR1 and CDR2 are MGHRA and YSYEKL. After removal of 1 base from V and 3 bases from J, the junction contained 6 bases not matched to a gene. CDR3 loop: CASSQGTGGADTEAFF. DNA of the CDR3: TGCGCCAGCAGCCAAGGAACAGGGGGCGCGGACACTGAAGCTTTCTTT.

V and J are TRBV7-9 and TRBJ2-6; no definite D call. This CDR3 is 19 amino acids long. Trimming took 4 bases from V and 0 from J, leaving 19 bases between them. In germline, CDR1 is SEHNR, CDR2 FQNEAQ (reference sequence). The CDR3 DNA reads TGTGCCAGCAGCTCAAGTCAGGCAGTTCGTCACTCTGGGGCCAACGTCCTGACTTTC. Amino acid sequence: CASSSSQAVRHSGANVLTF.

This clonotype showed up just a few times. This chain connects TRBV7-9 to TRBJ2-1, with D possibly being TRBD1 (6 bases). V lost 0 bases to trimming and J lost 7 bases, with 16 bases between them. This CDR3 contains 16 residues. Germline CDR1 and CDR2: SEHNR and FQNEAQ (reference sequence). This chain's CDR3 is CASSLATAGVKNEQFF. CDR3 in DNA: TGTGCCAGCAGCTTAGCGACGGCAGGGGTGAAGAATGAGCAGTTCTTC.

This clonotype was detected ten times or more. The chain employs TRBV2 and TRBJ2-1; D is unclear. Looked up from germline, CDR1 is SNHLY and CDR2 is FYNNEI. This CDR3 is 14 amino acids long. Between the trimmed V and J ends, which lost 6 bases and 0 bases, there was a span of 9 bases. The CDR3, as DNA: TGTGCCAGCAGCCAGGATAGCTCCTACAATGAGCAGTTCTTC. Translation gives CASSQDSSYNEQFF.

This clonotype showed up just a few times. This chain connects TRBV24-1 to TRBJ2-1; possibly TRBD2 for D (6 bases). V lost 4 bases to trimming and J lost 5 bases, with 23 bases between them. Germline assignment: CDR1 KGHDR and CDR2 SFDVKD. The CDR3 covers 18 residues. CDR3 amino acids: CATSDGGSGGKLDNEQFF. The CDR3, as DNA: TGTGCCACCAGTGACGGCGGATCGGGCGGGAAGTTAGACAATGAGCAGTTCTTC.

The rearrangement uses TRBV7-8 and TRBJ2-1; D remains unclear. Germline assignment: CDR1 SGHVS and CDR2 FQNEAQ. V was shortened by 7 bases and J by 0 bases, with 13 bases between the two germline ends. The CDR3 has 15 residues. The CDR3: CASIIQPSSYNEQFF. CDR3 bases: TGTGCCAGCATCATACAGCCGAGCTCCTACAATGAGCAGTTCTTC.

The chain has TRBV19 and TRBJ1-5; TRBD1 might be the D (6 bases). The V end lost 5 bases, the J end lost 5 bases, and 10 bases lay between the germline ends. The CDR3 consists of 13 residues. CDR1 is LNHDA, CDR2 SQIVND, per germline (reference sequence). The CDR3, as DNA: TGTGCCAGTAGTTTGACAGGTGATCAGCCCCAGCATTTT. This gives the protein CASSLTGDQPQHF.

This clonotype was observed at least ten times. The chain combines TRBV5-4 with TRBJ2-2; a possible D gene is TRBD2 (5 bases). The CDR3 has 16 residues. The germline CDR1 and CDR2 sequences are SGHNT and YYREEE (reference sequence). Deletions cut 0 bases from V and 3 bases from J, with 12 bases between. CDR3 in DNA: TGTGCCAGCAGCTTGGGAGCTAGCCGGGACACCGGGGAGCTGTTTTTT. Translated, it gives CASSLGASRDTGELFF.

There are a few counts of this clonotype. V and J are TRBV6-2 or TRBV6-3 and TRBJ2-3, with D possibly TRBD2 on 5 matching bases. This CDR3 has 13 amino acids. Per germline, CDR1 MNHEY and CDR2 SVGEGT. The V and J ends lost 6 bases and 0 bases respectively, with 7 bases between them. The CDR3 here is CASRLDSTDTQYF. Here the CDR3 DNA reads TGTGCCAGCAGACTAGATAGCACAGATACGCAGTATTTT.

This clonotype was picked up many times. The V call is TRBV25-1, the J call TRBJ2-1, with D unresolved. This CDR3 has 11 residues. Germline lookup yields CDR1 MGHDK and CDR2 SYGVNS. V gave up 7 bases and J gave up 4 bases, with 5 bases separating them. CDR3 in amino acids: CASTRYNEQFF. DNA of the CDR3: TGTGCCAGCACTCGATACAATGAGCAGTTCTTC.

Points on this clonotype: Being one base from a much bigger clone, this may be a read error. The CDR3: CASRRFPNTGELFF. CDR3 nucleotides: TGTGCCAGCAGACGTTTCCCGAACACCGGGGAGCTGTTTTTT. The gene calls are TRBV9 and TRBJ2-2; D is undetermined. CDR1 SGDLS and CDR2 YYNGEE come from the germline V gene. This CDR3 is built from 14 residues. Between the trimmed V and J ends, which lost 5 bases and 0 bases, there was a span of 8 bases.

This clonotype was counted many times. The chain carries TRBV15 and TRBJ1-2; 11 positions agree with TRBD1. There are 16 residues in the CDR3. Germline V gene data show CDR1 as LNHNV and CDR2 as YYDKDF (reference sequence). With V trimmed by 0 bases and J by 6 bases, 6 bases remained unmatched. This CDR3 is CATSRDAQDRGHGYTF. The CDR3 region has the DNA TGTGCCACCAGCAGAGATGCCCAGGACAGGGGGCATGGCTACACCTTC. Drawing the rest from reference TRBV15 and TRBJ1-2, the complete variable domain is DAMVIQNPRYQVTQFGKPVTLSCSQTLNHNVMYWYQQKSSQAPKLLFHYYDKDFNNEADTPDNFQSRRPNTSFCFLDIRSPGLGDTAMYLCATSRDAQDRGHGYTFGSGTRLTVV.

By sample share, this clonotype is medium-sized. The chain links TRBV3-1 to TRBJ2-1; D gene unclear. The CDR3 covers 15 residues. Germline V lookup: CDR1 LGHDT, CDR2 YNNKEL (reference sequence). V shed 1 base and J shed 4 bases, with 11 bases lying between them. The CDR3 spells CASSQGPGRYNEQFF. In DNA, the CDR3 is TGTGCCAGCAGCCAAGGGCCCGGGCGTTACAATGAGCAGTTCTTC.

This clonotype was seen at least ten times. The chain links TRBV7-9 to TRBJ2-3; 8 nucleotides align to TRBD2. The CDR3 runs to 15 residues. Germline assignment: CDR1 SEHNR and CDR2 FQNEAQ (reference sequence). V lost 8 bases to trimming and J lost 3 bases; unmatched junction nucleotides: 10. The CDR3 protein is CASATAGGPTDTQYF. The CDR3 DNA reads as TGTGCCAGCGCCACCGCGGGGGGCCCTACAGATACGCAGTATTTT.

This clonotype is medium-sized. V gene TRBV9 combines with J gene TRBJ2-3; TRBD1 is a possible D gene (6 bases). Trimming left V 2 bases short and J 2 bases short, with 12 bases between. The CDR3 is 15 residues long. The germline CDR1 and CDR2 sequences are SGDLS and YYNGEE. The CDR3 here is CASSVQGLNTDTQYF. In DNA, the CDR3 is TGTGCCAGCAGCGTTCAGGGGCTAAACACAGATACGCAGTATTTT.

This clonotype has ten or more counts. V and J are TRBV7-2 and TRBJ1-2; TRBD1 matches 7 bases. CDR1 and CDR2 from the germline V gene are SGHTA and FQGNSA. With 1 base clipped from V and 4 bases from J, the junction kept 3 bases outside the gene matches. The CDR3 is 14 amino acids. DNA of the CDR3: TGTGCCAGCAGCTTAGTGACAGGGTCCTATGGCTACACCTTC. Protein product: CASSLVTGSYGYTF.

The chain is built from TRBV28 and TRBJ2-7; D is ambiguous. Germline assignment: CDR1 MDHEN and CDR2 SYDVKM. The CDR3 has 13 residues. The V and J ends lost 3 bases and 0 bases respectively, with 6 bases between them. The CDR3 bases are TGTGCCAGCAGTTTCATTAGCTCCTACGAGCAGTACTTC. Translated: CASSFISSYEQYF. The full variable domain, its missing parts supplied by reference TRBV28 and TRBJ2-7, is DVKVTQSSRYLVKRTGEKVFLECVQDMDHENMFWYRQDPGLGLRLIYFSYDVKMKEKGDIPEGYSVSREKKERFSLILESASTNQTSMYLCASSFISSYEQYFGPGTRLTVT.

This clonotype was counted between two and nine times. CDR3 amino acids: CASSDVHGGNQPQHF. The CDR3 nucleotides are TGTGCCAGCAGCGATGTTCACGGAGGCAATCAGCCCCAGCATTTT. The V and J genes are TRBV4-2 and TRBJ1-5; D gene unclear. The CDR3 has 15 residues. V shed 5 bases and J shed 2 bases, with 13 bases lying between them. The germline V gene encodes CDR1 LGHNA and CDR2 YNFKEQ.

Ten or more counts support this clonotype. The rearrangement links TRBV12-3 or TRBV12-4 to TRBJ1-5; no clear D. The CDR3 consists of 14 residues. V shed 6 bases and J shed 4 bases, with 13 bases lying between them. The CDR3 loop reads CASSPVLKNQPQHF. CDR3 nucleotides: TGTGCCAGCAGCCCCGTCCTAAAAAATCAGCCCCAGCATTTT.

V is TRBV20-1 and J is TRBJ1-1; D is possibly TRBD1 (5 bases). V lost 1 base and J lost 4, with 10 bases in between. CDR3 length: 13 residues. CDR1 and CDR2 (germline): DFQATT, SNEGSKA (reference sequence). The DNA of the CDR3 is TGCAGTGCTAGAGTTCCAGGGAGCACTGAAGCTTTCTTT. Its translation is CSARVPGSTEAFF.

This clonotype was seen a single time. The V and J genes are TRBV25-1 and TRBJ1-1; the match to TRBD1 covers 9 bases. This CDR3 contains 15 residues. Per germline, CDR1 MGHDK and CDR2 SYGVNS. With 7 bases clipped from V and 7 bases from J, the junction kept 13 bases outside the gene matches. The CDR3 region is CASKLEDRGSGEAFF. The CDR3 nucleotides read TGTGCCAGCAAATTAGAGGACAGGGGCAGTGGTGAAGCTTTCTTT.

The V and J genes are TRBV6-6 and TRBJ1-1; D is possibly TRBD1 (5 bases). The CDR3 has 15 residues. Germline assignment: CDR1 MNHNY and CDR2 SVGAGI (reference sequence). Trimming cost V 8 bases and J 1 base, with 17 bases left between them. CDR3 loop: CASEADSIGNTEAFF. CDR3 nucleotide sequence: TGTGCCAGCGAGGCCGACAGCATCGGGAACACTGAAGCTTTCTTT.

This clonotype appeared many times. The genes are TRBV6-6 and TRBJ1-1; 7 bases map to TRBD1. Germline values: CDR1 MNHNY, CDR2 SVGAGI (reference sequence). V dropped 5 bases and J dropped 0; count of bases not matched to a gene: 12. This CDR3 has 17 amino acids. The CDR3, as DNA: TGTGCCAGCAGTGAGACGAGAAACAGGGGCATGAACACTGAAGCTTTCTTT. It translates to CASSETRNRGMNTEAFF.